What follows is one T cell receptor (beta chain) and its context. The antigen is unknown. The data derive from a study of human T cells and chemical hapten exposure. In the study overall: Across its roughly 22 weeks, the study gave patients weekly diphenylcyclopropenone doses to the scalp. Overall study results and limits: There was no change with DPC sensitization in TCRs above 1 in 1000 frequency.

TCRdb analysed the RACE reads with MiXCR anew, one entry per CDR3 protein. The sample holds around 330,000 distinct CDR3 sequences, approximately 5% seen once. Time point defined: pre-sensitization, week 0. Noted treatment: therapeutic diphenylcyclopropenone sensitization with weekly scalp DPC. Those who donated were patients with alopecia, 18 to 70 years of age, and suitable for DPC. The CDR3 runs to 15 residues. In germline, CDR1 is MNHEY, CDR2 SMNVEV (reference sequence). J was trimmed by 8 bases and V by 2 bases; bases with no gene match: 3. V and J are TRBV27 and TRBJ1-6; 10 nucleotides agree with TRBD1. Sample: whole blood, taken in connection with sensitization to the hapten diphenylcyclopropenone (DPC). The receptor was isolated from a woman aged 18-29 years with alopecia areata. Some clones in this sample may be carry-over from other donors' samples. CDR3: CASSLVGTGDSPLHF. Written as DNA, the CDR3 is TGTGCCAGCAGTTTAGTAGGGACAGGGGATTCACCCCTCCACTTT.